What follows describes a single T cell receptor (beta chain). Its matching antigen is unknown. The record originates from a study of blood T cells in healthy people across ages. Findings of the study overall: Long-lived donors exceeded aged donors in naive CD4+ cells and diversity.

It was with a sample-barcoded 5' primer and a J-beta primer mix that a second PCR of roughly 6 to 12 cycles was run. Every sample returned 2.5 million or more CDR3-containing paired-end reads. TCRdb re-derived calls from the 5' RACE reads in MiXCR, one entry per CDR3 protein. The sample holds roughly 800,000 distinct CDR3 sequences, roughly 50% seen once. The germline V and J ends were trimmed by 0 bases and 6 bases, with 12 bases remaining between them. In germline, CDR1 is MNHEY, CDR2 SVGAGI. The CDR3 is made up of 14 amino acids. This clonotype originated in an older man in good health. V and J are TRBV6-5 and TRBJ2-7; no definite D call. The sequenced sample was blood. CDR3 protein: CASSYSMVQLEQYF. The CDR3 nucleotides read TGTGCCAGCAGTTACTCGATGGTCCAGCTCGAGCAGTACTTC.